This T cell receptor (beta chain) was recovered during a study of early stage breast cancer tumors. For the study at large: The ER+/PR+/HER2- tumors included roughly 8 ductal and four lobular carcinomas. Regarding the study as a whole: Commonly generated sequences made up most enriched TCRB sequences shared between patients.

Each sample had two DNA replicates, about 0.52 ug blood or roughly 1.6 ug tissue. This table comes from immunoSEQ multiplex PCR, and its TCRdb copy is limited to in-frame clones, with some not included. The sample lists roughly 48,000 clones; 83% were seen once. Regarding this clone: Its target is not known.

The germline gives CDR1 LGHNA, CDR2 YSLEER. V was shortened by 1 base and J by 6 bases, with 17 bases between the two germline ends. CDR3 size: 16 residues. V gene TRBV4-3 combines with J gene TRBJ2-3, with D perhaps TRBD1 (6 bases). Sequenced: blood. The sequence came from a person aged 45 to 59 with breast cancer. Here the CDR3 reads CASSQGPPETGDTQYF. CDR3 nucleotides: TGCGCCAGCAGCCAAGGCCCTCCTGAAACAGGGGATACGCAGTATTTT.